This T cell receptor beta chain was observed in a study of identical twins. Overall study results and limits: Compared with unrelated sharing, twin-shared out-of-frame alpha sequences had more low-probability sequences.

TCRdb passed the 5' RACE reads through MiXCR, listing each CDR3 protein once. The sample yields fewer than 650,000 distinct CDR3 sequences, nearly 10% seen once. On this clonotype: Its specificity is unknown.

CDR1 and CDR2 from the germline V gene are MDHEN and SYDVKM. The V end lost 6 bases, the J end lost 5 bases, and 16 bases lay between the germline ends. The CDR3 extends over 14 amino acids. These data are also associated with another study on yellow fever vaccine responses in identical twins.

The rearrangement links TRBV28 to TRBJ2-5; possibly TRBD2 for D (6 bases). This sequence originates from a woman aged 18-30 years in good health. The sample taken for sequencing was PBMCs. This chain's CDR3 is CASRGPGVTETQYF. The DNA for the CDR3 is TGTGCCAGCAGGGGACCGGGGGTAACGGAGACCCAGTACTTC. The variable domain in full, with the rest retrieved from reference TRBV28 and TRBJ2-5, is DVKVTQSSRYLVKRTGEKVFLECVQDMDHENMFWYRQDPGLGLRLIYFSYDVKMKEKGDIPEGYSVSREKKERFSLILESASTNQTSMYLCASRGPGVTETQYFGPGTRLLVL.